The 17 T cell receptor beta chains reported below all come from one sample, sequenced in a study of T cells after yellow fever vaccination. TCRdb re-derived calls from the 5' RACE reads in MiXCR, one entry per CDR3 protein. The repertoire holds around 340,000 distinct CDR3 sequences, with approximately 12% as singletons. The input for sequencing was CD4+ T cells sorted from PBMCs, taken 15 days after the yellow fever booster vaccination. All receptors come from a man between 18 and 29 years old who received the YFV17D yellow fever vaccine.

The table lists this clonotype with a few counts. The chain employs TRBV20-1 and TRBJ2-3; D is undetermined. This CDR3 contains 11 residues. Germline V lookup: CDR1 DFQATT, CDR2 SNEGSKA (reference sequence). V gave up 3 bases and J gave up 4 bases, with 5 bases separating them. CDR3 in amino acids: CSASAADTQYF. The CDR3 DNA is TGCAGTGCTAGTGCCGCAGATACGCAGTATTTT.

This clonotype came up a few times. The rearrangement joins TRBV5-1 to TRBJ2-3; D is unclear. There are 14 residues in the CDR3. V gave up 2 bases and J gave up 4 bases, with 11 bases separating them. CDR1 and CDR2 from the germline V gene are SGHRS and YFSETQ. CDR3 sequence (DNA): TGCGCCAGCAGCTTCGGTAGGGTCCCAGATACGCAGTATTTT. Its protein product is CASSFGRVPDTQYF. The full variable domain, with the rest looked up from reference TRBV5-1 and TRBJ2-3, is KAGVTQTPRYLIKTRGQQVTLSCSPISGHRSVSWYQQTPGQGLQFLFEYFSETQRNKGNFPGRFSGRQFSNSRSEMNVSTLELGDSALYLCASSFGRVPDTQYFGPGTRLTVL.

CDR3 nucleotide sequence: TGTGCCTGGAGTTTGCCCGGGCCCCACGAGCAGTACTTC. Its translation is CAWSLPGPHEQYF. The gene calls are TRBV30 and TRBJ2-7; D is unresolved. CDR3 length: 13 amino acids. The germline V gene has CDR1 GTSNPN and CDR2 SVGIG (reference sequence). V lost 2 bases and J lost 5, with 13 bases in between.

This clonotype was seen only a few times. The chain recombines TRBV6-2 or TRBV6-3 with TRBJ2-2, with 8 bases aligning to TRBD1. The CDR3 is 16 amino acids. V dropped 2 bases and J dropped 1; count of bases not matched to a gene: 3. Per the germline V gene, CDR1 is MNHEY and CDR2 is SVGEGT. CDR3 DNA sequence: TGTGCCAGCAGTTACCTCGGGACAGGGAACACCGGGGAGCTGTTTTTT. Protein: CASSYLGTGNTGELFF.

The rearrangement links TRBV6-6 to TRBJ1-6; the D is unclear. Germline V gene lookup returns CDR1 MNHNY and CDR2 SVGAGI (reference sequence). The CDR3 length is 12 residues. Deletions cut 10 bases from V and 0 bases from J, with 4 bases between. The CDR3 nucleotides read TGTGCCACCCTCTCCTATAATTCACCCCTCCACTTT. Amino acid sequence: CATLSYNSPLHF.

This clonotype was picked up a small number of times. The rearrangement uses TRBV6-5 and TRBJ1-2; D may be TRBD1 (6 bases). The length of the CDR3 is 13 residues. Per the germline V gene, CDR1 is MNHEY and CDR2 is SVGAGI. V was shortened by 6 bases and J by 4 bases, with 12 bases between the two germline ends. The CDR3 DNA reads as TGTGCCAGCAGGCAAGAGGACAGCTATGGCTACACCTTC. It specifies CASRQEDSYGYTF.

This clonotype appeared many times. J is TRBJ2-7 and V is TRBV21-1; TRBD1, the D gene given by the table, was not confirmed from the DNA. TRBV21-1 is shown as a pseudogene. The CDR3 totals 18 residues. CDR3 region: CASSKEFLPGIKVYEQYF. The CDR3 DNA reads as TGTGCCAGCAGCAAAGAATTTCTCCCGGGAATTAAGGTCTACGAGCAGTACTTC.

This chain links TRBV3-1 with TRBJ2-5; TRBD2 is a possible D gene (5 bases). Trimming removed 3 bases from V and 3 bases from J, with 14 bases in between. This CDR3 region has 15 residues. Germline loops: CDR1 LGHDT, CDR2 YNNKEL (reference sequence). The CDR3 DNA reads TGTGCCAGCAGCCACATCGGGGTGGGCGAAGAGACCCAGTACTTC. It encodes CASSHIGVGEETQYF.

This clonotype was seen a handful of times. The V call is TRBV7-9, the J call TRBJ2-5; D is unclear. Germline V gene data show CDR1 as SEHNR and CDR2 as FQNEAQ (reference sequence). The CDR3 spans 14 residues. Trimming removed 2 bases from V and 5 bases from J, with 12 bases in between. CDR3 nucleotide sequence: TGTGCCAGCAGCTTAATGCCGCTATGGGAGACCCAGTACTTC. Translated, it gives CASSLMPLWETQYF.

This clonotype was found a few times. This sequence joins TRBV7-8 and TRBJ2-4; TRBD1 or TRBD2 may be the D gene (6 bases each). Germline V gene lookup returns CDR1 SGHVS and CDR2 FQNEAQ. Trimming pared 0 bases from V and 2 bases from J, leaving 14 bases between. The CDR3 is 17 amino acids. The CDR3 protein is CASSLARRGLTKNIQYF. CDR3 bases: TGTGCCAGCAGCTTAGCGCGCCGGGGGCTTACCAAAAACATTCAGTACTTC.

This clonotype was observed a few times. The chain is built from TRBV7-2 and TRBJ2-1, with TRBD2 identical over 10 bases. V was pared by 6 bases and J by 4 bases, with 6 bases of the junction left unmatched. Germline V lookup: CDR1 SGHTA, CDR2 FQGNSA. The CDR3 sequence is 15 residues long. CDR3 nucleotide sequence: TGTGCCAGCAGAAGTCTTAGCGGGGGGTACAATGAGCAGTTCTTC. Its protein is CASRSLSGGYNEQFF.

This clonotype has only a few counts. The chain has TRBV24-1 and TRBJ2-1; D perhaps matches TRBD2 (6 bases). There are 15 residues in the CDR3. The germline V gene has CDR1 KGHDR and CDR2 SFDVKD. V lost 3 bases to trimming and J lost 5 bases, with 13 bases between them. CDR3: CATSDPRDSNNEQFF. DNA for the CDR3: TGTGCCACCAGTGATCCCCGGGACTCAAACAATGAGCAGTTCTTC.

V usage is TRBV7-2 and J usage is TRBJ2-7; TRBD1 aligns across 7 bases. V was pared by 4 bases and J by 0 bases, with 6 bases of the junction left unmatched. Germline V lookup: CDR1 SGHTA, CDR2 FQGNSA. The CDR3 totals 15 residues. CDR3 nucleotides: TGTGCCAGCAGCTCGTATCGGGACAGCTCCTACGAGCAGTACTTC. This codes for CASSSYRDSSYEQYF.

This clonotype was seen a handful of times. The gene calls are TRBV5-1 and TRBJ2-7; tentative D call: TRBD1 (6 bases). The germline CDR1 and CDR2 sequences are SGHRS and YFSETQ. V shed 0 bases and J shed 3 bases, with 13 bases lying between them. This CDR3 has 15 residues. The CDR3 nucleotides read TGCGCCAGCAGCTTGGGTCCCGGACAGAACTACGAGCAGTACTTC. Translation: CASSLGPGQNYEQYF.

This clonotype was seen more than once but under ten times. The rearrangement uses TRBV5-1 and TRBJ2-7, with D perhaps matching TRBD1 (5 bases). Germline V gives CDR1 SGHRS, CDR2 YFSETQ. Trimming shortened V by 0 bases and J by 7 bases, and 11 bases separated the two germline ends. This CDR3 is 13 amino acids long. CDR3: CASSLGQGEEQYV. The CDR3 DNA follows: TGCGCCAGCAGCTTGGGCCAGGGTGAAGAGCAGTACGTC.

This clonotype was counted many times. The V call is TRBV4-1, the J call TRBJ1-2; D is ambiguous. The V and J ends lost 4 bases and 2 bases respectively, with 11 bases between them. Germline V CDR1 and CDR2: MGHRA, YSYEKL. The CDR3 is 14 amino acids. CDR3 in amino acids: CASSRDPGNYGYTF. DNA for the CDR3: TGCGCCAGCAGCCGAGATCCGGGCAACTATGGCTACACCTTC.

This clonotype was counted a few times. The chain couples TRBV5-1 to TRBJ1-1; D might be TRBD1 (5 bases). This CDR3 region has 16 residues. Germline CDR1 is SGHRS and CDR2 is YFSETQ. The V and J ends lost 0 bases and 0 bases respectively, with 12 bases between them. DNA for the CDR3: TGCGCCAGCAGCTTGGAGAGGGGAAGCATGAACACTGAAGCTTTCTTT. Protein product: CASSLERGSMNTEAFF.